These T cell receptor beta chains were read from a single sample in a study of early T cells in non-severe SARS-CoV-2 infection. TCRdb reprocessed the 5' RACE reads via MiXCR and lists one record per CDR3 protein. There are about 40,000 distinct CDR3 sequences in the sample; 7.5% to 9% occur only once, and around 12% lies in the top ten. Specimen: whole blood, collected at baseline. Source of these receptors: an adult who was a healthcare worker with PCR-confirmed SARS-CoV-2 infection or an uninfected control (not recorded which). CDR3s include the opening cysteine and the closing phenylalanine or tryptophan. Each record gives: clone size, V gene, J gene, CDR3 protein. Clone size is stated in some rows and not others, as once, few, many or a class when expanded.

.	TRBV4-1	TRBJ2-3	CASSQDYRGEVITQYF
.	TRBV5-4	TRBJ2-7	CASSMGQTYEQYF
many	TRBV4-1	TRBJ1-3	CASSHHGTSGNTIYF
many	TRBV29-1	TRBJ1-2	CSVEVPGYGYTF
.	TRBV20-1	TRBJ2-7	CSAARGYYEQYF
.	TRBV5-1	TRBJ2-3	CASSRSGQVTDTQYF
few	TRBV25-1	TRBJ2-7	CASSRVGHSYEQYF
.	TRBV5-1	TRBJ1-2	CASSLSAQVADGYTF
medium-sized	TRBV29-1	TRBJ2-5	CSVVNSKETQYF
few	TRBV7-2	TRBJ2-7	CASSFDRDYYEQYF
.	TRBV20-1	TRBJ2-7	CSARDRDTYEQYF
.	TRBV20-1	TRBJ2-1	CSAEPREAFGSYNEQFF
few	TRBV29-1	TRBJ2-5	CSVGDGGETQYF
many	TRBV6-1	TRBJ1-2	CASSDTGANYGYTF
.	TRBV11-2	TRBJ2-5	CASSTLPRLPETQYF
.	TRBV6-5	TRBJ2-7	CASRLPGGYEQYF
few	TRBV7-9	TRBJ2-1	CASSFITGTSGGSPLEQFF